A single sample is the source of the 23 T cell receptor beta chains below, sequenced in a study of post-analysis software for immune sequencing data. No antigen has been assigned to these receptors. Study-wide results and limits: Elevated frequency relative to controls characterized several TRBV segments in patients, TRBV5-6, TRBV5-1 and TRBV20-1 among them.

cDNA libraries for TCR beta contained unique molecular identifiers. MiXCR was run by TCRdb on the PCR reads, yielding one entry per CDR3 protein. The data hold around 500,000 distinct CDR3 sequences, with around a third observed a single time. The specimen was blood. The receptors come from a girl aged 2-17 years with multiple sclerosis.

This clonotype was recorded a few times. The chain has TRBV4-1 and TRBJ1-4, with 9 bases identical to TRBD1. There are 17 residues in the CDR3. Trimming cost V 3 bases and J 0 bases; bases outside gene matches: 5. Germline CDR1 reads MGHRA; CDR2 reads YSYEKL. The CDR3 DNA reads TGCGCCAGCAGCCAGAGGACAGGGGATACAACTAATGAAAAACTGTTTTTT. It yields the protein CASSQRTGDTTNEKLFF.

This clonotype was counted between two and nine times. V usage is TRBV20-1 and J usage is TRBJ2-5; D remains unclear. TRBJ2-7 matches the DNA end more closely, so the J call is doubtful. Germline-derived CDR1 and CDR2 are DFQATT and SNEGSKA (reference sequence). There are 12 residues in the CDR3. The CDR3 region is CSASRADYEQYF. The DNA of the CDR3 is TGCAGTGCTAGTAGGGCAGACTACGAGCAGTACTTC.

This chain links TRBV7-3 with TRBJ2-2; weak D call: TRBD1 (7 bases). Trimming took 5 bases from V and 6 from J, leaving 19 bases between them. The CDR3 runs to 16 residues. Per the germline V gene, CDR1 is SGHTA and CDR2 is FQGTGA. The DNA for the CDR3 is TGTGCCAGCAGCCCTATCGGAGGGGGCTTGGCCGGGGAGCTGTTTTTT. It translates to CASSPIGGGLAGELFF. The whole variable domain, filled in from reference TRBV7-3 and TRBJ2-2, reads GAGVSQTPSNKVTEKGKYVELRCDPISGHTALYWYRQSLGQGPEFLIYFQGTGAADDSGLPNDRFFAVRPEGSVSTLKIQRTERGDSAVYLCASSPIGGGLAGELFFGEGSRLTVL.

This clonotype was detected a few times. Here the CDR3 reads CSVTAGWDRQFF. The CDR3, as DNA: TGCAGCGTTACAGCGGGGTGGGACAGGCAGTTCTTC. The rearrangement links TRBV29-1 to TRBJ2-1; either TRBD1 or TRBD2 may fit D (7 bases each). Germline V lookup: CDR1 SQVTM, CDR2 ANQGSEA. The CDR3 is 12 residues long. V was clipped by 5 bases and J by 12 bases, with 17 bases between them.

This clonotype has just a few counts. This rearrangement joins TRBV5-1 to TRBJ2-7, with D unresolved. CDR1 SGHRS and CDR2 YFSETQ come from the germline V gene. Trimming took 5 bases from V and 0 from J, leaving 12 bases between them. The CDR3 runs 14 residues. The CDR3, as DNA: TGCGCCAGCAGACTGAGTTACGGCTCCTACGAGCAGTACTTC. Translation gives CASRLSYGSYEQYF.

The rearrangement joins TRBV11-2 to TRBJ1-6; TRBD1 matches 7 bases. The length of the CDR3 is 16 residues. Germline CDR1 and CDR2: SGHAT and FQNNGV. V trimming: 1 base; J trimming: 6 bases; junction bases outside the gene matches: 6. The CDR3 loop reads CASSLASGGPNSPLHF. The DNA of the CDR3 is TGTGCCAGCAGCTTAGCCTCAGGGGGACCTAATTCACCCCTCCACTTT.

This clonotype was seen only a few times. This chain joins TRBV4-1 and TRBJ2-5; 8 nucleotides match TRBD2. From germline, CDR1 is MGHRA and CDR2 YSYEKL. With V trimmed by 3 bases and J by 5 bases, 5 bases remained unmatched. CDR3 length: 14 amino acids. CDR3 sequence (DNA): TGCGCCAGCAGCCATCCGACTAGCGCGGAGACCCAGTACTTC. This sequence encodes CASSHPTSAETQYF.

The chain joins TRBV3-1 to TRBJ2-3; 11 positions agree with TRBD2. V lost 0 bases to trimming and J lost 2 bases; unmatched junction nucleotides: 1. Per germline, CDR1 LGHDT and CDR2 YNNKEL (reference sequence). The CDR3 length is 16 residues. The chain's CDR3 is CASSQEGLADTDTQYF. DNA of the CDR3: TGTGCCAGCAGCCAAGAGGGACTAGCGGACACAGATACGCAGTATTTT.

The chain joins TRBV18 to TRBJ2-4, with 9 bases that match TRBD1. CDR1 KGHSH and CDR2 LQKENI come from the germline V gene. Trimming cost V 4 bases and J 8 bases; bases outside gene matches: 6. This CDR3 has 14 amino acids. The CDR3 spells CASSLLGQGYIQYF. The CDR3 DNA reads TGTGCCAGCTCACTCCTGGGACAGGGTTACATTCAGTACTTC.

J is TRBJ1-1 and V is TRBV10-3; D uncertain. Germline values: CDR1 ENHRY, CDR2 SYGVKD. This CDR3 contains 14 residues. Deletions cut 0 bases from V and 3 bases from J, with 8 bases between. CDR3 in amino acids: CAISESSPDTEAFF. The DNA for the CDR3 is TGTGCCATCAGTGAGTCATCACCCGACACTGAAGCTTTCTTT.

This clonotype was seen more than once but under ten times. This chain joins TRBV5-6 and TRBJ1-1, with D uncertain. Germline V gene data show CDR1 as SGHDT and CDR2 as YYEEEE. V dropped 4 bases and J dropped 1 base, with 14 bases sitting between them. This CDR3 is built from 15 residues. CDR3 sequence: CASSTYRSTNTEAFF. Here the CDR3 DNA reads TGTGCCAGCAGCACCTACAGATCTACGAACACTGAAGCTTTCTTT.

This clonotype has just one count. The J gene is TRBJ1-1, the V gene TRBV9; TRBD1 matches at 10 bases. The germline CDR1 and CDR2 sequences are SGDLS and YYNGEE. The CDR3 is 16 amino acids. V lost 0 bases, J lost 11 bases, and 13 bases stayed unmatched. The CDR3 spells CASSVGGWGTGEVAFF. The CDR3 bases are TGTGCCAGCAGCGTAGGCGGATGGGGGACAGGGGAAGTGGCTTTCTTT.

This clonotype showed up just once. This chain uses TRBV20-1 with TRBJ1-1; TRBD1 agrees at 7 bases. Germline values: CDR1 DFQATT, CDR2 SNEGSKA (reference sequence). V lost 1 base to trimming and J lost 11 bases; unmatched junction nucleotides: 4. The CDR3 sequence is 11 residues long. The CDR3 reads CSARGQGGAFF. CDR3 nucleotide sequence: TGCAGTGCTAGAGGCCAGGGGGGGGCTTTCTTT.

This clonotype was counted at least ten times. The rearrangement uses TRBV5-1 and TRBJ2-1; D remains unclear. This CDR3 is 14 amino acids long. Deletions cut 3 bases from V and 4 bases from J, with 11 bases between. Germline CDR1 SGHRS, CDR2 YFSETQ. The CDR3 DNA reads as TGCGCCAGCAGCTCGGACGGTGGGTACAATGAGCAGTTCTTC. This codes for CASSSDGGYNEQFF.

This sequence joins TRBV9 and TRBJ2-5; TRBD1 might be the D (6 bases). This CDR3 has 14 amino acids. From germline, CDR1 is SGDLS and CDR2 YYNGEE. V was trimmed by 0 bases and J by 5 bases, leaving 11 bases between them. Here the CDR3 DNA reads TGTGCCAGCAGCGTAGTTGCAGGGGTGGAGACCCAGTACTTC. It yields the protein CASSVVAGVETQYF.

The CDR3, as DNA: TGTGCCAGCAGTTCCCCCTCCGGGACTAGCGGGGGGACACCCGATACGCAGTATTTT. Its translation: CASSSPSGTSGGTPDTQYF. This chain connects TRBV12-3 or TRBV12-4 to TRBJ2-3, with TRBD2 matching 15 bases. This CDR3 contains 19 residues. Unmatched junction bases numbered 14, after V lost 4 bases and J lost 6 bases.

Note on this clonotype: One junction end disagrees with the germline gene, perhaps due to a read error. The rearrangement links TRBV5-1 to TRBJ2-5, with 13 bases lining up with TRBD2. This CDR3 has 15 residues. Germline V gives CDR1 SGHRS, CDR2 YFSETQ. CDR3 sequence: CASSLGLAGHETQYF. Written as DNA, the CDR3 is TGCGCCAGCAGTTTGGGACTAGCGGGGCATGAGACCCAGTACTTC.

The chain couples TRBV7-9 to TRBJ2-1; 7 bases line up with TRBD2. J gave up 4 bases and V 2 bases, and 17 bases lay outside the gene matches. Germline CDR1 reads SEHNR; CDR2 reads FQNEAQ (reference sequence). The CDR3 has 19 residues. The CDR3 DNA follows: TGTGCCAGCAGCTTAAAGTTGTCCAGCGGGGACCCGCCTTACAATGAGCAGTTCTTC. Protein product: CASSLKLSSGDPPYNEQFF.

This clonotype has just a few counts. This chain links TRBV11-2 with TRBJ2-5, with 11 positions matching TRBD1. CDR1 is SGHAT and CDR2 is FQNNGV in the germline V gene. CDR3 length: 17 residues. The V gene end was trimmed by 6 bases and the J gene end by 3 bases; junction bases not matched to a gene: 12. CDR3 sequence: CASSRTGGVGLEETQYF. The CDR3 nucleotides read TGTGCCAGCAGTCGGACAGGGGGCGTAGGTTTGGAAGAGACCCAGTACTTC.

This clonotype has more than one count but fewer than ten. V gene TRBV5-5 combines with J gene TRBJ2-1; weak D call: TRBD1 (5 bases). The V end lost 2 bases, the J end lost 8 bases, and 17 bases lay between the germline ends. The V gene's germline CDR1 is SGHKS and CDR2 YYEKEE (reference sequence). CDR3 length: 15 amino acids. This CDR3 reads CASSFYIQGWDEQFF. The CDR3 region has the DNA TGTGCCAGCAGCTTTTATATTCAGGGTTGGGATGAGCAGTTCTTC.

This clonotype was counted a few times. The V call is TRBV12-5, the J call TRBJ2-5; a possible D gene is TRBD1 (6 bases). Germline V gene data show CDR1 as LGHNT and CDR2 as FRNRAP. The V and J ends lost 1 base and 2 bases respectively, with 11 bases between them. The CDR3 has 15 residues. This CDR3 reads CASGLGGQNQETQYF. Here the CDR3 DNA reads TGTGCTAGTGGTTTGGGGGGACAAAATCAAGAGACCCAGTACTTC.

This chain connects TRBV6-6 to TRBJ2-3; 10 bases fit TRBD2. This CDR3 has 14 amino acids. The V gene's germline CDR1 is MNHNY and CDR2 SVGAGI (reference sequence). V was pared by 7 bases and J by 4 bases, with 5 bases of the junction left unmatched. CDR3 region: CASTGLAAPDTQYF. The CDR3 DNA reads as TGTGCCAGCACCGGACTAGCGGCTCCAGATACGCAGTATTTT.

V usage is TRBV20-1 and J usage is TRBJ2-2; 7 nucleotides line up with TRBD2. The CDR3 runs to 16 residues. Looked up from germline, CDR1 is DFQATT and CDR2 is SNEGSKA (reference sequence). With 6 bases clipped from V and 1 base from J, the junction kept 11 bases outside the gene matches. The DNA of the CDR3 is TGCAGTGCCCGGGACTACAGACGTCGGAACACCGGGGAGCTGTTTTTT. The encoded protein is CSARDYRRRNTGELFF.